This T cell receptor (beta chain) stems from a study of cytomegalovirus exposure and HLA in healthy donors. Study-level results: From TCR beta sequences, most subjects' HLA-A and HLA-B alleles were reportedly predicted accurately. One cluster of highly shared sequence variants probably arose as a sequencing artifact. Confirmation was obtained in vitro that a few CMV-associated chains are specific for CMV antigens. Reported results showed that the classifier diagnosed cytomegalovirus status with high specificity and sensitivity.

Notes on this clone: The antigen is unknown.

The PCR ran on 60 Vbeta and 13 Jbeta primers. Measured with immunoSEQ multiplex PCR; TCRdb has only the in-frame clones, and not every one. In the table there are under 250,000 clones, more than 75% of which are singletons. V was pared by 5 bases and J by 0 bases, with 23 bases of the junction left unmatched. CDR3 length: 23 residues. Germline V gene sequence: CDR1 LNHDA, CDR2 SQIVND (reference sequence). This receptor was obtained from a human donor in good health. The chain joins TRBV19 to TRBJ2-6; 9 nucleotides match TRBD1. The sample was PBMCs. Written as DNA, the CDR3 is TGTGCCAGTAGTCACTTGGGAAGGAATTGGGGCGGACAGGGGCACTCTGGGGCCAACGTCCTGACTTTC. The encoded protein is CASSHLGRNWGGQGHSGANVLTF.